Below are 9 T cell receptor beta chains sequenced from a single sample in a study of T cell responses to AZD1222 COVID-19 vaccine. The protocol was immunoSEQ multiplex PCR, while the TCRdb copy is restricted to in-frame clones and leaves out a portion. The data show some 150,000 clones, 89% seen once. The sample consisted of peripheral blood, taken on day 0 of AZD1222 vaccination. The source of these receptors is an adult in good health.

The J gene is TRBJ2-7, the V gene TRBV2, with TRBD1 matching 7 bases. The length of the CDR3 is 13 residues. Per germline, CDR1 SNHLY and CDR2 FYNNEI. V lost 6 bases, J lost 5 bases, and 7 bases stayed unmatched. DNA for the CDR3: TGTGCCAGCAGGGACAGGATCCGGGACGAGCAGTACTTC. Amino acid sequence: CASRDRIRDEQYF.

This clone came up once. The chain recombines TRBV2 with TRBJ2-7; TRBD2 matches at 13 bases. The junction had 6 bases not matched to a gene; V was cut back by 6 bases and J by 4 bases. This CDR3 contains 15 residues. Germline V gene data show CDR1 as SNHLY and CDR2 as FYNNEI. In nucleotides, the CDR3 is TGTGCCAGCAGGGCTAAGGGACTAGCGGGGTACGAGCAGTACTTC. Protein product: CASRAKGLAGYEQYF.

The gene calls are TRBV7-9 and TRBJ2-1; D unclear. V was cut by 2 bases and J by 6 bases, with 8 bases left in between. CDR1 and CDR2 from the germline V gene are SEHNR and FQNEAQ (reference sequence). The CDR3 length is 13 residues. The CDR3 reads CASSLRPGNEQFF. The CDR3 nucleotides read TGTGCCAGCAGCTTAAGGCCGGGCAATGAGCAGTTCTTC.

CDR3 sequence reads: CASANWGSTDTQYF. Written as DNA, the CDR3 is TGTGCCAGCGCTAACTGGGGGTCCACAGATACGCAGTATTTT. The genes are TRBV11-2 and TRBJ2-3, with D perhaps matching TRBD1 or TRBD2 (5 bases each). The CDR3 has 14 amino acids. Per the germline V gene, CDR1 is SGHAT and CDR2 is FQNNGV. Trimming pared 8 bases from V and 2 bases from J, leaving 14 bases between.

The V gene is TRBV19, the J gene TRBJ2-1; D is uncertain. V was cut by 3 bases and J by 4 bases, with 7 bases left in between. Germline values: CDR1 LNHDA, CDR2 SQIVND (reference sequence). The CDR3 runs to 13 residues. The CDR3 DNA reads TGTGCCAGTAGTATGCCGTTTTACAATGAGCAGTTCTTC. Protein: CASSMPFYNEQFF.

The V call is TRBV7-8, the J call TRBJ2-1; D gene uncertain. The CDR3 loop spans 13 amino acids. Trimming pared 3 bases from V and 9 bases from J, leaving 12 bases between. CDR1 and CDR2 from the germline V gene are SGHVS and FQNEAQ. The CDR3 region is CASSLSLVGEQFF. The CDR3 DNA is TGTGCCAGCAGCTTGTCTTTGGTGGGTGAGCAGTTCTTC.

The chain is built from TRBV5-1 and TRBJ1-1; D may be TRBD1 (5 bases). The CDR3 has 15 residues. The V gene lost 2 bases and the J gene lost 3 bases, with 14 bases spanning the gap. Germline V CDR1 and CDR2: SGHRS, YFSETQ. The CDR3 coding sequence is TGCGCCAGCAGCTTACAGTCTTGGGGGGACACTGAAGCTTTCTTT. It is translated as CASSLQSWGDTEAFF.

The CDR3 DNA reads TGTGCCAGCAGCCAGGACCATCTTGGGGAGACCCAGTACTTC. This sequence encodes CASSQDHLGETQYF. The chain couples TRBV14 to TRBJ2-5; no clear D gene. The V gene's germline CDR1 is SGHDN and CDR2 FVKESK. The CDR3 sequence is 14 residues long. Deletions cut 3 bases from V and 5 bases from J, with 13 bases between.

V usage is TRBV2 and J usage is TRBJ2-5; a weak D match, TRBD1 (6 bases). V gave up 6 bases and J gave up 4 bases, with 18 bases separating them. This CDR3 contains 15 residues. Per germline, CDR1 SNHLY and CDR2 FYNNEI. CDR3 coding DNA: TGTGCCAGCAGAGAAAACAGGGCCGCCAGAGAGACCCAGTACTTC. It specifies CASRENRAARETQYF.